Shown below are 14 T cell receptor beta chains from a single sample sequenced in a study of glioma-infiltrating T cells. Using RNA template, CDR3s of TCR alpha and beta were amplified with iRepertoire arm-PCR. TCRdb called the multiplex PCR reads again in MiXCR, with one record for every CDR3 protein. The sample has 300,000 to 400,000 distinct CDR3 sequences, roughly two fifths seen once. The sequencing input was glioma tissue, nonneoplastic brain tissue, or PBMCs (not recorded which). These receptors all come from a human donor with low-grade glioma or glioblastoma, undergoing nonglioma brain surgery, or in good health (not recorded which).

The rearrangement links TRBV24-1 to TRBJ1-5; TRBD1 agrees at 12 bases. Germline CDR1 KGHDR, CDR2 SFDVKD. The CDR3 has 18 amino acids. V shed 4 bases, J shed 2 bases, and the junction held 8 bases outside the gene matches. The CDR3 region is CATSDAGQGAFGNQPQHF. CDR3 sequence (DNA): TGTGCCACCAGTGACGCGGGACAGGGGGCTTTCGGCAATCAGCCCCAGCATTTT.

This clonotype was seen just once. This CDR3 reads CASSLIPNTGELFF. The CDR3 DNA is TGTGCCAGCAGCTTAATCCCAAACACCGGGGAGCTGTTTTTT. The gene calls are TRBV7-3 and TRBJ2-2; no clear D. The V gene lost 1 base and the J gene lost 2 bases, with 5 bases spanning the gap. The CDR3 runs to 14 residues. CDR1 and CDR2 (germline): SGHTA, FQGTGA.

As for this clonotype: As the CDR3 is not closed by the conserved phenylalanine or tryptophan, this likely results from a read error. Because the CDR3's place on the DNA is in doubt, the DNA is left out and the CDR3 is given as listed by TCRdb. V is TRBV6-2 or TRBV6-3 and J is TRBJ2-1. The CDR3 has 14 amino acids, counting both end residues. In germline, CDR1 is MNHEY, CDR2 SVGEGT. CDR3 region: CASSYGVTDNEHFL.

This clonotype showed up just a few times. The rearrangement links TRBV10-3 to TRBJ1-1; D unresolved. The germline V gene encodes CDR1 ENHRY and CDR2 SYGVKD. The V end was cut by 0 bases, the J end by 2 bases, with 16 bases between. The CDR3 runs 17 residues. CDR3 region: CAISESIWTRTNTEAFF. The CDR3 DNA follows: TGTGCCATCAGTGAGTCGATTTGGACGAGAACTAACACTGAAGCTTTCTTT.

This clonotype was found a few times. The chain carries TRBV20-1 and TRBJ2-3, with D possibly called TRBD1 or TRBD2 (5 bases each). Looked up from germline, CDR1 is DFQATT and CDR2 is SNEGSKA (reference sequence). The germline V and J ends were trimmed by 2 bases and 2 bases, with 8 bases remaining between them. This CDR3 has 13 residues. CDR3 region: CSARRDHTDTQYF. In DNA form, the CDR3 reads TGCAGTGCTAGACGGGACCACACAGATACGCAGTATTTT.

This clonotype was picked up many times. The rearrangement joins TRBV6-2 or TRBV6-3 to TRBJ1-1; D gene unclear. This CDR3 is built from 13 residues. Germline V gives CDR1 MNHEY, CDR2 SVGEGT. Trimming took 3 bases from V and 2 from J, leaving 7 bases between them. CDR3 sequence: CASSYDFNTEAFF. CDR3 nucleotides: TGTGCCAGCAGTTATGATTTTAACACTGAAGCTTTCTTT.

This clonotype is a singleton in its sample. One base away lies a much larger clone, so this may be a sequencing read error. The chain recombines TRBV15 with TRBJ2-2; D unresolved. The CDR3 spans 17 residues. CDR1 LNHNV and CDR2 YYDKDF come from the germline V gene (reference sequence). The CDR3 DNA reads TGTACCACCAGCAGAGATTCACTCGGCATGCCGATCGAGGAGCTGTTTTTT. It codes for CTTSRDSLGMPIEELFF.

V and J are TRBV24-1 and TRBJ2-1; D call uncertain. CDR3 length: 12 residues. Germline CDR1 and CDR2: KGHDR and SFDVKD. Trimming pared 7 bases from V and 0 bases from J, leaving 3 bases between. CDR3 nucleotides: TGTGCCACCAGGGGCTCCTACAATGAGCAGTTCTTC. It specifies CATRGSYNEQFF.

There are a few counts of this clonotype. The V gene is TRBV7-2, the J gene TRBJ1-6; D is possibly TRBD1 (6 bases). There are 15 residues in the CDR3. CDR1 is SGHTA and CDR2 is FQGNSA in the germline V gene. Trimming left V 3 bases short and J 6 bases short, with 12 bases between. CDR3 bases: TGTGCCAGCAGCTTTCAGGGGACGTCTAATTCACCCCTCCACTTT. Translating it yields CASSFQGTSNSPLHF.

J is TRBJ1-5 and V is TRBV6-2 or TRBV6-3, with TRBD1 matching over 11 bases. Germline V gene lookup returns CDR1 MNHEY and CDR2 SVGEGT. Losses at the gene ends were 4 bases for V and 2 bases for J; bases not matched to a gene: 19. The CDR3 covers 21 residues. DNA of the CDR3: TGTGCCAGCAGTTCGGACAGGGGGCTAGGTCCTTCTCCTGTCGGCAATCAGCCCCAGCATTTT. This sequence encodes CASSSDRGLGPSPVGNQPQHF.

The J gene is TRBJ2-1, the V gene TRBV7-3; 9 nucleotides agree with TRBD2. There are 16 residues in the CDR3. V lost 5 bases and J lost 8; bases outside the gene matches: 13. The germline V gene has CDR1 SGHTA and CDR2 FQGTGA. CDR3 nucleotide sequence: TGTGCCAGCAGCAGACTATCGGGACTAGCTATTGATGAGCAGTTCTTC. It is translated as CASSRLSGLAIDEQFF.

The rearrangement links TRBV2 to TRBJ2-3; D may be TRBD2 (5 bases). The CDR3 loop spans 15 amino acids. The V gene's germline CDR1 is SNHLY and CDR2 FYNNEI. The V and J ends lost 1 base and 4 bases respectively, with 12 bases between them. The CDR3 sequence: CASSEGLTWADTQYF. The CDR3 DNA reads as TGTGCCAGCAGTGAAGGACTAACTTGGGCAGATACGCAGTATTTT.

This clonotype was seen a single time. The chain carries TRBV10-3 and TRBJ1-2; D not resolved. The CDR3 has 13 amino acids. The germline CDR1 and CDR2 sequences are ENHRY and SYGVKD. With 7 bases removed from V and 3 bases from J, the gap between germline ends came to 12 bases. CDR3 sequence reads: CAIKTRNDYGYTF. The CDR3 DNA reads as TGTGCCATCAAGACAAGGAACGACTATGGCTACACCTTC.

This clonotype was recorded a few times. The chain links TRBV11-1 to TRBJ2-7, with 11 bases aligning to TRBD2. The CDR3 extends over 14 amino acids. Germline V CDR1 and CDR2: SGHAT, FQDESV (reference sequence). With 5 bases clipped from V and 3 bases from J, the junction kept 3 bases outside the gene matches. CDR3 amino acids: CASSAGLADYEQYF. The DNA of the CDR3 is TGTGCCAGCAGCGCGGGACTAGCGGACTACGAGCAGTACTTC.